This paragraph reports one TCR beta chain. This table comes from immunoSEQ multiplex PCR, and its TCRdb copy is limited to in-frame clones, with some not included. The sample carries 71,000 or so clones, roughly 89% recorded once. V was pared by 6 bases and J by 5 bases, with 13 bases between. The CDR3 runs to 13 residues. This sample was taken from a study of control samples from healthy donors and cancer patients. The gene calls are TRBV12-3 or TRBV12-4 and TRBJ1-2; D remains ambiguous. The receptor was isolated from a man in his 60s with lung cancer. Input material: PBMCs. CDR3 nucleotides: TGTGCCAGCAGCACTTTGCCCGATTATGGCTACACCTTC. Residues: CASSTLPDYGYTF.